The clone carrying this T cell receptor (beta chain) was picked up one time. This sample is part of a study of control samples from healthy donors and cancer patients. V dropped 4 bases and J dropped 1; count of bases not matched to a gene: 5. CDR1 SGHRS and CDR2 YFSETQ come from the germline V gene. This CDR3 is built from 15 residues. Produced via immunoSEQ multiplex PCR; TCRdb's table is partial and in-frame only. The sample has fewer than 20,000 clones, around 84% seen once. The clonotype originates from a woman in her seventies with lung cancer. The J gene is TRBJ2-3, the V gene TRBV5-1; 8 nucleotides agree with TRBD1. The sample consisted of PBMCs. The CDR3 is CASSPGQEGTDTQYF. The CDR3 DNA reads TGCGCCAGCAGCCCGGGACAGGAGGGCACAGATACGCAGTATTTT.